A single sample is the source of the 4 T cell receptor beta chains below, sequenced in a study of tumor-infiltrating lymphocytes in localized non-small cell lung cancer. Here immunoSEQ multiplex PCR was the method, and the copy in TCRdb shows in-frame clones only, minus some. Among around 23,000 clones listed, 73% were seen once. The source material was lung tumor tissue. The receptors come from a human donor with non-small cell lung cancer.

The chain uses TRBV5-1 and TRBJ2-7, with 8 nucleotides matching TRBD1. Germline V gives CDR1 SGHRS, CDR2 YFSETQ. The CDR3 sequence is 13 residues long. J gave up 7 bases and V 3 bases, and 6 bases lay outside the gene matches. CDR3 sequence (DNA): TGCGCCAGCAGCTCCGGGACAGGTAGGGAGCAGTACTTC. It yields the protein CASSSGTGREQYF. The entire variable domain, with the rest obtained from reference TRBV5-1 and TRBJ2-7, is as follows: KAGVTQTPRYLIKTRGQQVTLSCSPISGHRSVSWYQQTPGQGLQFLFEYFSETQRNKGNFPGRFSGRQFSNSRSEMNVSTLELGDSALYLCASSSGTGREQYFGPGTRLTVT.

Details on this clone: Other nucleotide sequences in the sample specify the same CDR3. V usage is TRBV7-7 and J usage is TRBJ2-2; TRBD2 is a possible D gene (6 bases). The CDR3 spans 14 residues. CDR1 and CDR2 (germline): SSHAT, FNYEAQ (reference sequence). Trimming pared 5 bases from V and 6 bases from J, leaving 13 bases between. The CDR3 is CASSLGGSAGELFF. Here the CDR3 DNA reads TGTGCCAGCAGCCTGGGGGGATCAGCCGGGGAGCTGTTTTTT.

The J gene is TRBJ1-2, the V gene TRBV5-1; TRBD1 aligns across 9 bases. CDR3 length: 15 amino acids. V shed 5 bases, J shed 3 bases, and the junction held 8 bases outside the gene matches. Germline values: CDR1 SGHRS, CDR2 YFSETQ. DNA of the CDR3: TGCGCCAGCAGATCGGGACAGGGTGGTTACTATGGCTACACCTTC. Its translation: CASRSGQGGYYGYTF.

The CDR3 region has the DNA TGCGCCAGCAGCCAGATGGGACAGGGGAACACTGAAGCTTTCTTT. Its translation: CASSQMGQGNTEAFF. The V gene is TRBV4-3, the J gene TRBJ1-1; TRBD1 matches 9 bases. The CDR3 length is 15 residues. The J segment lost 1 base and the V segment lost 3 bases, leaving 3 bases of the junction unmatched. The germline CDR1 and CDR2 sequences are LGHNA and YSLEER.